The present T cell receptor (beta chain) was sequenced within a study of T-cell reconstitution after alpha-beta-depleted transplantation in children. This clonotype showed up just a few times. For TCRbeta, the library was prepared with unique molecular identifiers. Each CDR3 protein gets one entry after TCRdb re-called the PCR reads with MiXCR. Among 450,000 to 700,000 distinct CDR3 sequences listed, 20% to 30% were seen once. V lost 3 bases to trimming and J lost 1 base, with 9 bases between them. This CDR3 spans 15 amino acids. The rearrangement links TRBV12-3 or TRBV12-4 to TRBJ2-2, with no clear D. Sequencing was performed on PBMCs, taken before TCRalphabeta/CD19-depleted stem cell transplant. This TCR was sampled from a boy younger than two with Wiskott-Aldrich syndrome, due to receive a stem cell transplant. CDR3 in DNA: TGTGCCAGCAGTTTTGTACAGCGGAACACCGGGGAGCTGTTTTTT. Amino acids: CASSFVQRNTGELFF.